This TCR beta chain came from a study of OX40 agonist ivuxolimab in advanced cancers. The assay was immunoSEQ multiplex PCR, and TCRdb's table has in-frame clones only and misses some. The repertoire holds 70,000 to 80,000 clones, about 89% seen once, with 0.3% to 0.45% in the top ten. Concerning this clone itself: The antigen is undetermined.

The study's findings and limits: The antigens recognized by the expanded peripheral T cells, that is their antigen specificity, were not determined. The average count of expanded clones was higher among CD8+ T cells than among CD4+.

This CDR3 has 11 amino acids. V lost 3 bases to trimming and J lost 7 bases; unmatched junction nucleotides: 2. Looked up from germline, CDR1 is SQVTM and CDR2 is ANQGSEA. The sequences come from CD4+ or CD8+ T cells sorted from blood, collected in a trial of the OX40 agonist ivuxolimab. The chain carries TRBV29-1 and TRBJ2-5; 7 bases align to TRBD2. This TCR came from an adult with an advanced solid tumor such as melanoma, head and neck, liver or kidney cancer. The CDR3 spells CSVDGGLTQYF. The CDR3 coding sequence is TGCAGCGTTGACGGGGGGTTGACCCAGTACTTC.